Shown below are 14 T cell receptor beta chains from a single sample sequenced in a study of cytomegalovirus exposure and HLA in healthy donors. Clones were read by immunoSEQ multiplex PCR, and TCRdb kept only the in-frame ones, dropping some. The sample carries fewer than 250,000 clones, roughly 85% recorded once. Material: PBMCs. These receptors were obtained from a woman aged 18-30 years in good health and CMV-seronegative.

The chain is built from TRBV30 and TRBJ1-2, with 7 nucleotides matching TRBD1. The CDR3 has 13 amino acids. Unmatched junction bases numbered 12, after V lost 4 bases and J lost 10 bases. Germline V gene lookup returns CDR1 GTSNPN and CDR2 SVGIG (reference sequence). The CDR3 bases are TGTGCCTGGACCTACCCCCACGGGACAGACTACACCTTC. Protein sequence: CAWTYPHGTDYTF.

About this clone itself: This could be a read error, since a much larger clone is one nucleotide away. The chain has TRBV7-2 and TRBJ1-1; D gene ambiguous. The germline V gene has CDR1 SGHTA and CDR2 FQGNSA. V gave up 4 bases and J gave up 0 bases, with 6 bases separating them. This CDR3 is 13 amino acids long. CDR3 nucleotide sequence: TGTGCCAGCAGCTCCCGGTTGAACACTGAAGCTTTCTTT. Amino acids: CASSSRLNTEAFF. The whole variable domain, remainder taken from reference TRBV7-2 and TRBJ1-1, is GAGVSQSPSNKVTEKGKDVELRCDPISGHTALYWYRQSLGQGLEFLIYFQGNSAPDKSGLPSDRFSAERTGGSVSTLTIQRTQQEDSAVYLCASSSRLNTEAFFGQGTRLTVV.

The chain uses TRBV11-3 and TRBJ2-2; 12 nucleotides agree with TRBD2. This CDR3 comprises 16 residues. V trimming: 5 bases; J trimming: 6 bases; junction bases outside the gene matches: 7. Germline assignment: CDR1 SGHNT and CDR2 YENEEA. CDR3 nucleotide sequence: TGTGCCAGCAGCCCGACTAGCGGGGGCGGTCCCGGGGAGCTGTTTTTT. It is translated as CASSPTSGGGPGELFF.

The chain employs TRBV5-1 and TRBJ2-1, with 12 bases fitting TRBD2. V shed 4 bases, J shed 6 bases, and the junction held 2 bases outside the gene matches. CDR1 is SGHRS, CDR2 YFSETQ, per germline. The CDR3 runs 14 residues. CDR3 bases: TGCGCCAGCAGCCGACTAGCGGGAGCCAATGAGCAGTTCTTC. It yields the protein CASSRLAGANEQFF.

The V call is TRBV28, the J call TRBJ1-1; the D gene is possibly TRBD1 (6 bases). This CDR3 region has 13 residues. Germline CDR1 MDHEN, CDR2 SYDVKM. V shed 8 bases and J shed 0 bases, with 10 bases lying between them. The CDR3 is CASGTGMNTEAFF. DNA for the CDR3: TGTGCCAGCGGAACAGGGATGAACACTGAAGCTTTCTTT.

The CDR3 DNA is TGTGCCAGCAGCCGACCGGGACAGGGGAACACTGAAGCTTTCTTT. Its translation is CASSRPGQGNTEAFF. The genes are TRBV5-4 and TRBJ1-1; TRBD1 matches at 9 bases. Trimming took 4 bases from V and 1 from J; bases not matched to a gene: 5. Germline V CDR1 and CDR2: SGHNT, YYREEE (reference sequence). The CDR3 is 15 amino acids.

V is TRBV11-2 and J is TRBJ2-1; 8 positions match TRBD2. The CDR3 has 17 residues. The germline CDR1 and CDR2 sequences are SGHAT and FQNNGV. The ends lost 5 bases at V and 0 bases at J; junction bases unmatched: 9. The CDR3 DNA follows: TGTGCCAGCAGCCCACCCCAGCGGGGGAGCTCCTACAATGAGCAGTTCTTC. Protein: CASSPPQRGSSYNEQFF.

This clone appeared a few times. This chain uses TRBV10-3 with TRBJ2-7, with D possibly matching TRBD2 (5 bases). Looked up from germline, CDR1 is ENHRY and CDR2 is SYGVKD. Trimming cost V 8 bases and J 8 bases, with 22 bases left between them. The CDR3 is 14 residues long. The CDR3 DNA follows: TGTGCCATCCAAGCAGCCCCAAGAGAGGGCAAGCAGTACTTC. Encoded protein: CAIQAAPREGKQYF.

This chain joins TRBV7-9 and TRBJ2-1; D is unclear. In germline, CDR1 is SEHNR, CDR2 FQNEAQ (reference sequence). The CDR3 extends over 16 amino acids. V dropped 1 base and J dropped 3 bases, with 13 bases sitting between them. CDR3 coding DNA: TGTGCCAGCAGCTTAGTTTACGGGTGGCTCTACAATGAGCAGTTCTTC. Its protein product is CASSLVYGWLYNEQFF.

The rearrangement links TRBV10-1 to TRBJ2-7; TRBD2 is a possible D gene (5 bases). Germline V gives CDR1 WNHNN, CDR2 SYGVQD (reference sequence). Trimming stripped 6 bases from V and 7 bases from J, with 16 bases between. The CDR3 is 13 amino acids. CDR3 nucleotide sequence: TGCGCCAGCAGCCCCGGTGAGGGTTGGGAGCAGTACTTC. Translation: CASSPGEGWEQYF.

This sequence joins TRBV9 and TRBJ2-1; TRBD2 matches at 8 bases. With 9 bases clipped from V and 3 bases from J, the junction kept 14 bases outside the gene matches. The CDR3 contains 16 residues. Germline V CDR1 and CDR2: SGDLS, YYNGEE. The CDR3 DNA is TGTGCCACGGGCGGTAAGCGGGAGAGTTACTACAATGAGCAGTTCTTC. Amino acid sequence: CATGGKRESYYNEQFF.

This clone appeared once. J is TRBJ2-5 and V is TRBV10-2; D tentatively fits TRBD1 or TRBD2 (5 bases each). The CDR3 contains 13 residues. Germline V gene sequence: CDR1 WSHSY, CDR2 SAAADI. Trimming took off 7 bases at V and 1 base at J, with 10 bases between the two ends. The CDR3 protein is CASTGQPQETQYF. The CDR3, as DNA: TGCGCCAGCACGGGGCAGCCCCAAGAGACCCAGTACTTC.

This chain uses TRBV5-1 with TRBJ1-1, with 7 bases matching TRBD1. With 3 bases clipped from V and 5 bases from J, the junction kept 10 bases outside the gene matches. The CDR3 covers 15 residues. Germline values: CDR1 SGHRS, CDR2 YFSETQ. CDR3 in DNA: TGCGCCAGCAGCTGGAGGGGGCAGGGAGGGACTGAAGCTTTCTTT. Amino acids: CASSWRGQGGTEAFF.

This chain connects TRBV27 to TRBJ2-7; D is unclear. V was clipped by 3 bases and J by 1 base, with 7 bases between them. This CDR3 is 13 amino acids long. CDR1 and CDR2 from the germline V gene are MNHEY and SMNVEV (reference sequence). In DNA, the CDR3 is TGTGCCAGCAGTTTTTGGCAGTCCTACGAGCAGTACTTC. Protein sequence: CASSFWQSYEQYF.